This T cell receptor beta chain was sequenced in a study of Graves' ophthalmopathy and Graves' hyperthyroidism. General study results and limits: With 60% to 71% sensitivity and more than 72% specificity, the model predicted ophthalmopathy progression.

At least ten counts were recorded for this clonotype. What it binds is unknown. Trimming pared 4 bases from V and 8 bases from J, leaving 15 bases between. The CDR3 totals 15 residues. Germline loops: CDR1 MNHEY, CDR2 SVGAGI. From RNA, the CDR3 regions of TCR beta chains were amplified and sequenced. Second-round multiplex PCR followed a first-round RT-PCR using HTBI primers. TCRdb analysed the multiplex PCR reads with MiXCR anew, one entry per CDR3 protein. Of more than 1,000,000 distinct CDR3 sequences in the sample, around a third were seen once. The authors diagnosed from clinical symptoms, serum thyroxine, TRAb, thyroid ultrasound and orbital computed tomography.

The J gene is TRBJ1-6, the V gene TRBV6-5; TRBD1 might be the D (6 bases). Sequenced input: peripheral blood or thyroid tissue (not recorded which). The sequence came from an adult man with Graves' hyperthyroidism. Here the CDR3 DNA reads TGTGCCAGCAGTTTGAGTTACAGGGATCATTCACCCCTCCACTTT. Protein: CASSLSYRDHSPLHF.